In its sample, the clone carrying this T cell receptor (beta chain) was seen many times. Its target is unknown. The entry originates in a study of sequential checkpoint blockade in melanoma. For the study at large: TCRbeta immunosequencing was performed on DNA from roughly 90 pretreatment melanoma tumor samples. Overall study findings and caveats: T-cell fraction and clonality followed PD-L1 and CD8+ counts, not mutational load.

Treatment meaning: randomized to nivolumab then ipilimumab (arm A) or the reverse (arm B). Here immunoSEQ multiplex PCR was the method, and the copy in TCRdb shows in-frame clones only, minus some. In the table there are some 10,000 clones, 24% of which are singletons. The CDR3 covers 14 residues. Germline V gives CDR1 SGHNT, CDR2 YENEEA. J lost 4 bases, V lost 5 bases, and 6 bases had no gene match. The sample was tumor tissue (inferred from file names), taken from a patient given nivolumab and ipilimumab in sequence. The J gene is TRBJ2-5, the V gene TRBV11-3, with 8 nucleotides matching TRBD1. The origin of this receptor is a human donor with melanoma. The CDR3 reads CASSEGGQGETQYF. The CDR3 DNA reads TGTGCCAGCAGCGAGGGCGGACAGGGAGAGACCCAGTACTTC.